The rows below give T cell receptor beta chains drawn from one sample of a study of cytomegalovirus exposure and HLA in healthy donors. Sequencing used immunoSEQ multiplex PCR; TCRdb keeps in-frame clones, though not all of them. The data hold 120,000 or so clones, with over 80% observed a single time. The sequenced sample consisted of PBMCs. The receptor set was obtained from a young man in good health and CMV-seronegative. Both conserved end residues are part of each CDR3. Fields, in order: J gene, V gene, CDR3 protein.

TRBJ2-3	TRBV21-1	CASSKFLTGDADTQYF
TRBJ2-2	TRBV6-5	CASRQPGQGGGELFF
TRBJ2-7	TRBV19	CASKVVTGAYEQYF
TRBJ1-3	TRBV15	CATSIAGSGNTIYF
TRBJ2-3	TRBV4-3	CASSLLPPTGMGTDTQYF
TRBJ2-1	TRBV5-8	CASSLGGVQYNEQFF
TRBJ2-3	TRBV9	CASSVSGHGTDTQYF
TRBJ2-7	TRBV6-5	CASSYAAGGSYEQYF
TRBJ2-1	TRBV15	CATSSRIPNDEQFF
TRBJ1-2	TRBV6-5	CASSYLGGPGYTF
TRBJ2-7	TRBV10-3	CAISEGAGGTSYEQYF
TRBJ2-7	TRBV14	CASSQVKRGGTYEQYF
TRBJ2-1	TRBV10-2	CASRLVTGSGNEQFF
TRBJ2-7	TRBV11-3	CASSPAGDFYEQYF
TRBJ2-2	TRBV4-2	CASSQEGSGGWNTGELFF
TRBJ2-5	TRBV18	CASSPTGQGETQYF
TRBJ2-7	TRBV4-1	CASSQPPSGALSYEQYF
TRBJ2-1	TRBV28	CAVQVPYNEQFF
TRBJ2-5	TRBV11-2	CASSSPPQGVETQYF
TRBJ2-4	TRBV5-1	CASSKMTGTENIQYF
TRBJ2-5	TRBV7-7	CASSAGTSPGETQYF
TRBJ1-2	TRBV9	CASSVDEAGEGYGYTF
TRBJ1-4	TRBV29-1	CSVERETEFATNEKLFF
TRBJ2-4	TRBV7-8	CASSLGGPGLAKNSQYF
TRBJ2-5	TRBV28	CASSFTGARQYF
TRBJ2-7	TRBV29-1	CSAADSTYEQYF
TRBJ2-3	TRBV15	CATSRGGDTQYF
TRBJ1-4	TRBV6-5	CASSYSGQPSEKLFF
TRBJ1-6	TRBV30	CAWRSDGNNSPLHF
TRBJ2-3	TRBV2	CASSEATEADTQYF
TRBJ1-1	TRBV29-1	CSGGPGQGMNTEAFF
TRBJ2-2	TRBV7-9	CASIVGGTGELFF
TRBJ1-1	TRBV5-1	CASSGTWNTEAFF
TRBJ2-7	TRBV27	CASSLAGDPTYEQYF
TRBJ1-3	TRBV7-9	CASSQTAQGAVGNTIYF
TRBJ2-6	TRBV4-1	CASSTRTAAGPGANGLTF
TRBJ2-5	TRBV25-1	CASSPRTLQETQYF
TRBJ2-1	TRBV7-9	CASSLDLSWGQGNNEQFF
TRBJ1-1	TRBV11-2	CASSGGTNTEAFF
TRBJ1-6	TRBV7-2	CASSPGQLPLHF
TRBJ1-6	TRBV5-1	CASSLDWGQSSYNSPLHF
TRBJ1-4	TRBV30	CAWSRLGGDEKLFF
TRBJ2-5	TRBV7-8	CASGGTAGETQYF
TRBJ2-1	TRBV19	CASTGNGTVNEQFF
TRBJ1-1	TRBV15	CATSWAGNTEAFF
TRBJ1-6	TRBV13	CASSPETGANSPLHF
TRBJ2-5	TRBV7-5	CVRSCQSGGDPQKETQYF
TRBJ2-3	TRBV5-1	CASRAGTGTDTQYF
TRBJ1-2	TRBV29-1	CSVGTAGANYGYTF
TRBJ2-1	TRBV7-9	CASSGASGGSYNEQFF
TRBJ2-6	TRBV5-8	CASSPRVSGANVLTF